The 18 T cell receptor beta chains given below trace back to one sample, sequenced in a study of blood T cell repertoires in COVID-19. The repertoire was sequenced with immunoSEQ multiplex PCR; TCRdb's copy has only in-frame clones and lacks some. This sample has a few hundred thousand clones, with 80% to 90% found just once. Material: PBMCs or T cells enriched from blood (not recorded which). These receptors came from a woman aged 40 to 55 with acute COVID-19.

The V gene is TRBV12-1, the J gene TRBJ2-4; the DNA was not used to check the table's D call, TRBD2. TRBV12-1 is deemed a pseudogene. The CDR3 consists of 19 residues. In nucleotides, the CDR3 is TGTGCCAGCAGCTGCCGTACTAGCGGGAGGGCCCTCGCCAAAAACATTCAGTACTTC. Protein: CASSCRTSGRALAKNIQYF.

The chain combines TRBV3-1 (or the pseudogene TRBV3-2) with TRBJ2-2; D possibly corresponds to TRBD1 (5 bases). The germline V gene encodes CDR1 LGHDT and CDR2 YNNKEL (reference sequence). This CDR3 comprises 14 residues. Trimming left V 1 base short and J 4 bases short, with 7 bases between. The CDR3 coding sequence is TGTGCCAGCAGCCAAGCTAGGGGCACCGGGGAGCTGTTTTTT. It specifies CASSQARGTGELFF.

The table lists this clone with a few counts. The chain recombines TRBV27 with TRBJ1-2, with 9 bases matching TRBD1. V was pared by 1 base and J by 4 bases, with 4 bases of the junction left unmatched. The CDR3 spans 15 residues. CDR1 MNHEY and CDR2 SMNVEV come from the germline V gene (reference sequence). The CDR3 DNA reads TGTGCCAGCAGTTTATTTGGGACAGGGCCCTATGGCTACACCTTC. Residues: CASSLFGTGPYGYTF.

The rearrangement joins TRBV19 to TRBJ2-7; D perhaps matches TRBD2 (5 bases). Germline V lookup: CDR1 LNHDA, CDR2 SQIVND (reference sequence). V lost 5 bases and J 3 bases, leaving 14 bases between the germline ends. The CDR3 is 14 amino acids. The CDR3 DNA reads as TGTGCCAGTAGTCCTACTAGATCCGACTACGAGCAGTACTTC. Translating gives CASSPTRSDYEQYF. Based on the CDR3 plus reference TRBV19 and TRBJ2-7, the full variable domain is DGGITQSPKYLFRKEGQNVTLSCEQNLNHDAMYWYRQDPGQGLRLIYYSQIVNDFQKGDIAEGYSVSREKKESFPLTVTSAQKNPTAFYLCASSPTRSDYEQYFGPGTRLTVT.

The chain couples TRBV24-1 to TRBJ2-1, with D maybe TRBD2 (6 bases). CDR1 is KGHDR and CDR2 is SFDVKD in the germline V gene. V shed 10 bases and J shed 5 bases, with 17 bases lying between them. This CDR3 spans 14 amino acids. The CDR3 loop reads CATKGAGRDNEQFF. CDR3 bases: TGTGCCACGAAAGGAGCGGGCAGAGACAATGAGCAGTTCTTC.

The chain couples TRBV30 to TRBJ2-5; no definite D call. Trimming left V 2 bases short and J 6 bases short, with 7 bases between. Germline V gives CDR1 GTSNPN, CDR2 SVGIG (reference sequence). This CDR3 comprises 11 residues. The CDR3 is CAWSYSQTQYF. The DNA of the CDR3 is TGTGCCTGGAGTTATTCCCAGACCCAGTACTTC.

The V call is TRBV5-1, the J call TRBJ2-7; 7 nucleotides align to TRBD2. Germline CDR1 and CDR2: SGHRS and YFSETQ. V gave up 3 bases and J gave up 3 bases; unmatched junction bases: 6. This CDR3 spans 14 amino acids. CDR3 loop: CASSWGLTGYEQYF. The CDR3 nucleotides read TGCGCCAGCAGCTGGGGACTAACGGGCTACGAGCAGTACTTC. Full variable domain (remainder filled in from reference TRBV5-1 and TRBJ2-7): KAGVTQTPRYLIKTRGQQVTLSCSPISGHRSVSWYQQTPGQGLQFLFEYFSETQRNKGNFPGRFSGRQFSNSRSEMNVSTLELGDSALYLCASSWGLTGYEQYFGPGTRLTVT.

This clone was detected a few times. This sequence joins TRBV9 and TRBJ2-6; 9 bases agree with TRBD1. CDR3 length: 18 amino acids. CDR1 is SGDLS, CDR2 YYNGEE, per germline. Losses at the gene ends were 0 bases for V and 0 bases for J; bases not matched to a gene: 4. The CDR3 bases are TGTGCCAGCAGCGTAGAGGGACAGGGAAGCTCTGGGGCCAACGTCCTGACTTTC. Amino acids: CASSVEGQGSSGANVLTF.

This clone was seen a single time. The V and J genes are TRBV9 and TRBJ2-6; D remains unclear. Per germline, CDR1 SGDLS and CDR2 YYNGEE. Trimming took 7 bases from V and 4 from J, leaving 15 bases between them. The CDR3 sequence is 15 residues long. The CDR3 protein is CASLGVLAGANVLTF. The CDR3 coding sequence is TGTGCCAGCCTCGGAGTGTTGGCCGGGGCCAACGTCCTGACTTTC.

The rearrangement joins TRBV7-2 to TRBJ2-7, with a possible D match to TRBD2 (6 bases). Germline CDR1 and CDR2: SGHTA and FQGNSA. V gave up 5 bases and J gave up 2 bases, with 13 bases separating them. This CDR3 contains 14 residues. The CDR3 DNA follows: TGTGCCAGCAGCGCGGGGCTGAGTGCCTACGAGCAGTACTTC. It codes for CASSAGLSAYEQYF. Full variable domain (remainder filled in from reference TRBV7-2 and TRBJ2-7): GAGVSQSPSNKVTEKGKDVELRCDPISGHTALYWYRQSLGQGLEFLIYFQGNSAPDKSGLPSDRFSAERTGGSVSTLTIQRTQQEDSAVYLCASSAGLSAYEQYFGPGTRLTVT.

The V and J genes are TRBV7-8 and TRBJ2-1, with TRBD2 identical over 7 bases. CDR1 is SGHVS and CDR2 is FQNEAQ in the germline V gene. This CDR3 contains 19 residues. The trim removed 1 base at V and 0 bases at J, leaving 12 bases unmatched. CDR3 amino acids: CASSLGGGRTISSYNEQFF. The CDR3 region has the DNA TGTGCCAGCAGCTTAGGGGGCGGGAGAACGATCAGCTCCTACAATGAGCAGTTCTTC.

The chain uses TRBV6-1 and TRBJ1-2; D is unclear. The CDR3 covers 14 residues. The germline gives CDR1 MNHNS, CDR2 SASEGT. V lost 2 bases, J lost 1 base, and 8 bases lay in between. The CDR3 loop is CASSESLNNYGYTF. As DNA, the CDR3 is TGTGCCAGCAGTGAATCCCTAAATAACTATGGCTACACCTTC.

This chain links TRBV4-2 with TRBJ2-7; D perhaps matches TRBD2 (6 bases). The CDR3 has 14 amino acids. Germline CDR1 is LGHNA and CDR2 is YNFKEQ. V lost 0 bases and J 2 bases, leaving 8 bases between the germline ends. CDR3 region: CASSQEAGPYEQYF. DNA of the CDR3: TGTGCCAGCAGCCAAGAGGCGGGACCCTACGAGCAGTACTTC.

V and J are TRBV5-1 and TRBJ2-6; TRBD2 might be the D (7 bases). CDR1 is SGHRS, CDR2 YFSETQ, per germline. The CDR3 runs 16 residues. V lost 1 base and J lost 2, with 10 bases in between. The CDR3 loop reads CASSLWGGAGANVLTF. CDR3 coding DNA: TGCGCCAGCAGCTTGTGGGGGGGCGCTGGGGCCAACGTCCTGACTTTC.

The chain combines TRBV27 with TRBJ2-1; 9 bases map to TRBD1. Germline V gene lookup returns CDR1 MNHEY and CDR2 SMNVEV (reference sequence). The CDR3 spans 15 residues. Germline trimming cut 5 bases from V and 6 bases from J; bases unmatched to any gene: 8. The CDR3 DNA follows: TGTGCCAGCAGTCCAGCCGGGACAGGGTTCAATGAGCAGTTCTTC. This translates into CASSPAGTGFNEQFF.

This clone was picked up a small number of times. The gene calls are TRBV29-1 and TRBJ2-2; 8 bases fit TRBD1. The J segment lost 4 bases and the V segment lost 6 bases, leaving 13 bases of the junction unmatched. Germline V lookup: CDR1 SQVTM, CDR2 ANQGSEA. This CDR3 is built from 16 residues. This CDR3 is CSVATQGTGGTGELFF. In nucleotides, the CDR3 is TGCAGCGTGGCTACACAGGGGACAGGAGGCACCGGGGAGCTGTTTTTT.

The chain links TRBV11-2 to TRBJ2-3, with D possibly being TRBD1 (5 bases). Germline-derived CDR1 and CDR2 are SGHAT and FQNNGV. The CDR3 totals 15 residues. Trimming took 1 base from V and 5 from J, leaving 13 bases between them. The CDR3 DNA is TGTGCCAGCAGCTTAGCAGGGTCCTGGCTAGATACGCAGTATTTT. Residues: CASSLAGSWLDTQYF.

This clone was counted a single time. V and J are TRBV4-1 and TRBJ1-1; D is possibly TRBD1 (6 bases). Trimming pared 4 bases from V and 0 bases from J, leaving 18 bases between. The CDR3 sequence is 17 residues long. The germline V gene encodes CDR1 MGHRA and CDR2 YSYEKL. DNA of the CDR3: TGCGCCAGCAGCCCGAACCCTATAGGGGGTCTGAACACTGAAGCTTTCTTT. Its translation: CASSPNPIGGLNTEAFF.